This T cell receptor (beta chain) was observed in a study of Graves' ophthalmopathy and Graves' hyperthyroidism. Whole-study findings and limits: Ophthalmopathy progression prediction by the model yielded a sensitivity of approximately 70% and a specificity of roughly 74%. Built on 13 signatures, a model told ophthalmopathy apart from stable hyperthyroidism with about 90% sensitivity and 70% to 82% specificity.

Of note for this clonotype: Antigen: not known.

Trimming shortened V by 4 bases and J by 3 bases, and 12 bases separated the two germline ends. Germline V gene lookup returns CDR1 SQVTM and CDR2 ANQGSEA. This CDR3 spans 13 amino acids. Amplifying from RNA transcripts, the study obtained TCR beta CDR3 regions. The authors performed first-round RT-PCR with HTBI primers and then a second-round multiplex PCR. TCRdb reanalysed the multiplex PCR reads using MiXCR and keeps one entry per CDR3 protein. The data contain approximately 700,000 distinct CDR3 sequences, under 50% of them singletons. Sequencing was done on a sample of peripheral blood. V usage is TRBV29-1 and J usage is TRBJ1-1, with unresolved D. The receptor comes from an adult man with Graves' ophthalmopathy. Here the CDR3 DNA reads TGCAGCGTTGCCAGCGGAAGACACACTGAAGCTTTCTTT. It encodes CSVASGRHTEAFF.